One sample yielded the 5 T cell receptor beta chains listed below, sequenced in a study of patients and donors after allogeneic stem cell transplantation. MiXCR, applied by TCRdb to the RT-PCR reads, yields one record per CDR3 protein. The data show about 110,000 distinct CDR3 sequences, approximately 40% seen once. The sequenced sample was blood, either unsorted or a sorted T cell fraction (not recorded which). These receptors all come from a human donor who was either an allogeneic HSCT recipient or a stem cell or donor lymphocyte infusion donor (not recorded which). It is not recorded whose cells these are; they may come from a transplant donor.

The V and J genes are TRBV5-6 and TRBJ2-1; a possible D gene is TRBD2 (6 bases). V gave up 4 bases and J gave up 0 bases, with 14 bases separating them. Germline assignment: CDR1 SGHDT and CDR2 YYEEEE. The CDR3 sequence is 16 residues long. The CDR3 nucleotides are TGTGCCAGCAGCCCGGGACTGGCTAGCTCCTACAATGAGCAGTTCTTC. As protein: CASSPGLASSYNEQFF. Full variable domain (remainder filled in from reference TRBV5-6 and TRBJ2-1): DAGVTQSPTHLIKTRGQQVTLRCSPKSGHDTVSWYQQALGQGPQFIFQYYEEEERQRGNFPDRFSGHQFPNYSSELNVNALLLGDSALYLCASSPGLASSYNEQFFGPGTRLTVL.

The chain links TRBV7-9 to TRBJ2-7, with TRBD2 identical over 13 bases. Trimming took 5 bases from V and 5 from J; bases not matched to a gene: 9. The germline V gene encodes CDR1 SEHNR and CDR2 FQNEAQ (reference sequence). This CDR3 spans 16 amino acids. CDR3: CASSPYRTSGSDEQYF. CDR3 sequence (DNA): TGTGCCAGCAGCCCCTACCGGACTAGCGGGAGTGACGAGCAGTACTTC.

The chain couples TRBV11-2 to TRBJ2-1, with TRBD2 matching over 12 bases. CDR1 and CDR2 (germline): SGHAT, FQNNGV. The CDR3 length is 18 residues. V trimming: 1 base; J trimming: 4 bases; junction bases outside the gene matches: 8. For the CDR3, the DNA is TGTGCCAGCAGCTTAGCCGACCTACTAGCGGGGGGATACAATGAGCAGTTCTTC. Protein: CASSLADLLAGGYNEQFF.

The chain employs TRBV5-6 and TRBJ2-7; the D gene is possibly TRBD2 (5 bases). The CDR3 loop spans 15 amino acids. The germline V gene encodes CDR1 SGHDT and CDR2 YYEEEE. V shed 4 bases and J shed 7 bases, with 21 bases lying between them. The CDR3 reads CASSLGSSRTGEQYF. CDR3 in DNA: TGTGCCAGCAGCCTGGGGTCTAGCCGAACGGGGGAGCAGTACTTC.

The CDR3 here is CASSPSGFDYEQYF. CDR3 sequence (DNA): TGTGCCAGTTCTCCTAGCGGGTTCGACTACGAGCAGTACTTC. The gene calls are TRBV6-2 or TRBV6-3 and TRBJ2-7; 8 nucleotides match TRBD2. Germline CDR1 is MNHEY and CDR2 is SVGEGT. The CDR3 is 14 residues long. V lost 9 bases, J lost 3 bases, and 10 bases stayed unmatched.